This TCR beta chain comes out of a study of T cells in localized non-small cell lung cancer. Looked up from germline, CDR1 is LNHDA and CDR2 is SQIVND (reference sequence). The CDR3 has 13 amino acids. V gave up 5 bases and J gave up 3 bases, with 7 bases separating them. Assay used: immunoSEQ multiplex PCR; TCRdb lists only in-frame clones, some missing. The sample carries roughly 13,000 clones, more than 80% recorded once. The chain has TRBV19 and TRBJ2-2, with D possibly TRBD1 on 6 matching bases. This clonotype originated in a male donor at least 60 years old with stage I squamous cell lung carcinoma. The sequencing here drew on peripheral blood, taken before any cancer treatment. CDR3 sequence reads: CASSDRYTGELFF. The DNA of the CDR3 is TGTGCCAGTAGTGACAGGTACACCGGGGAGCTGTTTTTT.